This T cell receptor beta chain came from a study of blood T cell repertoires in COVID-19. Across the study: Researchers got acute and convalescent COVID-19 samples from the United States, Italy and Spain. From T cells, B-cell-depleted T cells, or PBMCs came the material, which was cDNA or gDNA.

There are 14 residues in the CDR3. V trimming: 3 bases; J trimming: 2 bases; junction bases outside the gene matches: 3. Germline CDR1 reads SNHLY; CDR2 reads FYNNEI. The authors' processing: Quantification of nucleated cells was approximated via reference gene primer amplification. Data came from immunoSEQ multiplex PCR; TCRdb stores just in-frame clones and leaves some out. That table gives V, J and clone size, and the DNA gave D and trimming. The data contain 250,000 or so clones, 85% to 90% of them seen just once; the ten biggest clones take up about 1.6%. The clonotype originates from a woman between 40 and 55 years old who had recovered from COVID-19. The specimen sequenced was peripheral blood. This rearrangement joins TRBV2 to TRBJ1-2, with 7 bases lining up with TRBD1. This chain's CDR3 is CASSDVTGNYGYTF. The CDR3 DNA reads TGTGCCAGCAGTGATGTGACAGGGAACTATGGCTACACCTTC. The whole variable domain, remainder taken from reference TRBV2 and TRBJ1-2, is EPEVTQTPSHQVTQMGQEVILRCVPISNHLYFYWYRQILGQKVEFLVSFYNNEISEKSEIFDDQFSVERPDGSNFTLKIRSTKLEDSAMYFCASSDVTGNYGYTFGSGTRLTVV.